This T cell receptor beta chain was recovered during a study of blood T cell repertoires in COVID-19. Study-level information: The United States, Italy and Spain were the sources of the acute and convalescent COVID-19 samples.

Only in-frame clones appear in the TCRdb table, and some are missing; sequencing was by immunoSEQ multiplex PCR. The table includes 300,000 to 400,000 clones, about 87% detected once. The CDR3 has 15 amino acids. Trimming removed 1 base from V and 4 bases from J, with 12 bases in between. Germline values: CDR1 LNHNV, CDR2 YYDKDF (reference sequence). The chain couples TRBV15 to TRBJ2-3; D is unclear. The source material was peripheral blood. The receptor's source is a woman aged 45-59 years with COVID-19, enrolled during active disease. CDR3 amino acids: CATSRAVQRPDTQYF. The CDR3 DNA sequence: TGTGCCACCAGCAGAGCTGTCCAGCGCCCAGATACGCAGTATTTT.